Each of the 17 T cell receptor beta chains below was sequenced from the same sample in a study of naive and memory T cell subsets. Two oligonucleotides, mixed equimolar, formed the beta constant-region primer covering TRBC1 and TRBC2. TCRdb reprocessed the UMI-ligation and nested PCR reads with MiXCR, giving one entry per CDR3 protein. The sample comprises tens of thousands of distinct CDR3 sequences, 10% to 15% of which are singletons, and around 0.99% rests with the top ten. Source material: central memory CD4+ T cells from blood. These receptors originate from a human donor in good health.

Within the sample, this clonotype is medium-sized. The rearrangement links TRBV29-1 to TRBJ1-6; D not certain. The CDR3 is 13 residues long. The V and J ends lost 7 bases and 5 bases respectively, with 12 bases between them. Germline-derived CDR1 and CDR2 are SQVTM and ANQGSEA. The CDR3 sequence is CSDRVMDNSPLHF. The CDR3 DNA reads TGCAGCGACCGTGTAATGGATAATTCACCCCTCCACTTT. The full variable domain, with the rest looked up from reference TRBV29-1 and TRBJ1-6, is SAVISQKPSRDICQRGTSLTIQCQVDSQVTMMFWYRQQPGQSLTLIATANQGSEATYESGFVIDKFPISRPNLTFSTLTVSNMSPEDSSIYLCSDRVMDNSPLHFGNGTRLTVT.

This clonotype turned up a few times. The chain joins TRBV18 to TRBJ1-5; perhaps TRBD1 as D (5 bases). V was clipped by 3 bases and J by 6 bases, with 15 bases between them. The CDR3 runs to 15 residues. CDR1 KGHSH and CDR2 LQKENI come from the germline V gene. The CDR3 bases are TGTGCCAGCTCACCCCCGGGAGGGACGGCTCAGCCCCAGCATTTT. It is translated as CASSPPGGTAQPQHF.

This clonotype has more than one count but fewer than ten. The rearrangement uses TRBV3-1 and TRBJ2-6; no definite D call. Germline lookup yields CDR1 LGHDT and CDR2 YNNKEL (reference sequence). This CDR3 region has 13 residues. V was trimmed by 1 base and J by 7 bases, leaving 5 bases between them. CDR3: CASSQGEANVLTF. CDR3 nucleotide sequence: TGTGCCAGCAGCCAAGGGGAAGCCAACGTCCTGACTTTC. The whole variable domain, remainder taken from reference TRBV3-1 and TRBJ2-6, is DTAVSQTPKYLVTQMGNDKSIKCEQNLGHDTMYWYKQDSKKFLKIMFSYNNKELIINETVPNRFSPKSPDKAHLNLHINSLELGDSAVYFCASSQGEANVLTFGAGSRLTVL.

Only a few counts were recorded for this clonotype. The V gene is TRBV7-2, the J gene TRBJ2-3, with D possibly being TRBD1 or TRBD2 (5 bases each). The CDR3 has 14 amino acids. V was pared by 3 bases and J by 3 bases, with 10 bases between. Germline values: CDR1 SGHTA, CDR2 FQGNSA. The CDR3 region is CASSLGPLTDTQYF. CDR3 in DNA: TGTGCCAGCAGCTTGGGACCGCTAACAGATACGCAGTATTTT.

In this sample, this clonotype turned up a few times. CDR3 sequence reads: CASNIAGVVYEQFF. The DNA of the CDR3 is TGTGCCAGCAATATAGCGGGAGTTGTCTATGAGCAGTTCTTC. This chain connects TRBV2 to TRBJ2-1; 9 nucleotides match TRBD2. Germline-derived CDR1 and CDR2 are SNHLY and FYNNEI. The ends lost 7 bases at V and 8 bases at J; junction bases unmatched: 9. The CDR3 covers 14 residues.

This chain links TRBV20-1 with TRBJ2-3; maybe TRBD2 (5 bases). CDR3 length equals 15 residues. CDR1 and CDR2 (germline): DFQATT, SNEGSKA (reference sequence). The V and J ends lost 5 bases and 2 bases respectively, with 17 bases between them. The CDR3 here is CSAGGSSRLTDTQYF. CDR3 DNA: TGCAGTGCTGGCGGTTCTAGCAGGCTCACAGATACGCAGTATTTT.

CDR3 sequence (DNA): TGTGCCAGCAGCAAAGTTGTGGGGGAGAGCTCCTACAATGAGCAGTTCTTC. Protein: CASSKVVGESSYNEQFF. The V call is TRBV21-1, the J call TRBJ2-1; whether TRBD1, the table's D call, matches the DNA was not checked. TRBV21-1 is classified as a pseudogene. The CDR3 spans 17 residues.

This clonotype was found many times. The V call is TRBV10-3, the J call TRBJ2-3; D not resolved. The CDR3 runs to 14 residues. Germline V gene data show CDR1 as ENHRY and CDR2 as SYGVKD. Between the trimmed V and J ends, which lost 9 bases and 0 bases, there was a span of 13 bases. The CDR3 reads CAIRLDPSTDTQYF. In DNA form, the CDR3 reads TGTGCCATACGGCTGGATCCTAGCACAGATACGCAGTATTTT.

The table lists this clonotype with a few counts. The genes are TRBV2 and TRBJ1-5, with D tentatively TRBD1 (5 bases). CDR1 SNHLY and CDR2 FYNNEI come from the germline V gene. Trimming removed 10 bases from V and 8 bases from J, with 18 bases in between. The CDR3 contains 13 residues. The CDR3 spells CAIKRGGREPQHF. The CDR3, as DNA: TGTGCCATCAAGAGGGGCGGCAGAGAGCCCCAGCATTTT.

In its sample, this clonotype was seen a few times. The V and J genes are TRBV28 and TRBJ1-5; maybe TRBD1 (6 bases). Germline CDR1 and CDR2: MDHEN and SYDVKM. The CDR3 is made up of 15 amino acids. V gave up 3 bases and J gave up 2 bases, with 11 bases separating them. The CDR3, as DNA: TGTGCCAGCAGTTTTTGGTCAGGGGGCAATCAGCCCCAGCATTTT. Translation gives CASSFWSGGNQPQHF.

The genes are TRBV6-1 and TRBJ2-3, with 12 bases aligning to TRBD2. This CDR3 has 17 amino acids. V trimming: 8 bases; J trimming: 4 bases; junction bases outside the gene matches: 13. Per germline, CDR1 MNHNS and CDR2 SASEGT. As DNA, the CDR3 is TGTGCCAGCTCTCACGGCGGGACTAGCGGGTCCGCAGATACGCAGTATTTT. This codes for CASSHGGTSGSADTQYF.

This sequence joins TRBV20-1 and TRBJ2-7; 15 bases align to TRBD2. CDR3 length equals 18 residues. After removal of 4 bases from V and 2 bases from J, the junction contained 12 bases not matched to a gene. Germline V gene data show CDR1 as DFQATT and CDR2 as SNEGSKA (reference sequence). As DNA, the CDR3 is TGCAGTGCTATTAAACCGGGACTAGCGGGAGGTGGCGCCTACGAGCAGTACTTC. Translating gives CSAIKPGLAGGGAYEQYF.

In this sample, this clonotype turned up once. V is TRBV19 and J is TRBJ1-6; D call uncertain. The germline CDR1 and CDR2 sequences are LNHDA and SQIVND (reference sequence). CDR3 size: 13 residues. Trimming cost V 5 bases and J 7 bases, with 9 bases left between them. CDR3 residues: CASSYEENSPLHF. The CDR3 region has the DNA TGTGCCAGTAGTTACGAGGAGAATTCACCCCTCCACTTT.

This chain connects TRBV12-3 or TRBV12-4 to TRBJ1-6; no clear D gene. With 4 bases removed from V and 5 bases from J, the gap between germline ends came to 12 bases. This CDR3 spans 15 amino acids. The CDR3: CASSWSSRNNSPLHF. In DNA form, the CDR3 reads TGTGCCAGCAGTTGGTCGTCCCGGAATAATTCACCCCTCCACTTT.

Written as DNA, the CDR3 is TGTGCCACCAGCCGGGACAAACGTTCTGGAAACACCATATATTTT. Its translation is CATSRDKRSGNTIYF. The chain joins TRBV15 to TRBJ1-3, with D possibly being TRBD1 (6 bases). This CDR3 is 15 amino acids long. The germline V gene has CDR1 LNHNV and CDR2 YYDKDF (reference sequence). V was trimmed by 5 bases and J by 1 base, leaving 12 bases between them.

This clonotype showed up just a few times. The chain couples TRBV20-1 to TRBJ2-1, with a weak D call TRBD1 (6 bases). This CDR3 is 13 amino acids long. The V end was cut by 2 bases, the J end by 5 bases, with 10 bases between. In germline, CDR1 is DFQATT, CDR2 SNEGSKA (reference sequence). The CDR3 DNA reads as TGCAGTGCTAGACCCGACAGGAACAATGAGCAGTTCTTC. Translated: CSARPDRNNEQFF.

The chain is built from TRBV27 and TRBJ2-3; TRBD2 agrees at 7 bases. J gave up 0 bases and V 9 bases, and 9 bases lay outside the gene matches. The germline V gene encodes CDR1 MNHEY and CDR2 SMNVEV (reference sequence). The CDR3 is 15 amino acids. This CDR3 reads CARTPTSRSTDTQYF. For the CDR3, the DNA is TGTGCCAGGACCCCGACTAGCAGGAGCACAGATACGCAGTATTTT.